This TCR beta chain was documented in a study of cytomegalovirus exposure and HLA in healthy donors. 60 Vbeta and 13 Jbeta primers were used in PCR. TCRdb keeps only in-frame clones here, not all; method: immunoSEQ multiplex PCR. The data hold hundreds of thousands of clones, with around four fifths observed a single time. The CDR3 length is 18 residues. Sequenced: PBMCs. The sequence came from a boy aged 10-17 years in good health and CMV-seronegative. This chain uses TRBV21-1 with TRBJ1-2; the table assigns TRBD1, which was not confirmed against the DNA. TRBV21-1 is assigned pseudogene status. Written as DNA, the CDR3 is TGTGCCAGCAGCGCAGCTCCGGCGGTCACAGGGGATAACTATGGCTACACCTTC. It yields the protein CASSAAPAVTGDNYGYTF.